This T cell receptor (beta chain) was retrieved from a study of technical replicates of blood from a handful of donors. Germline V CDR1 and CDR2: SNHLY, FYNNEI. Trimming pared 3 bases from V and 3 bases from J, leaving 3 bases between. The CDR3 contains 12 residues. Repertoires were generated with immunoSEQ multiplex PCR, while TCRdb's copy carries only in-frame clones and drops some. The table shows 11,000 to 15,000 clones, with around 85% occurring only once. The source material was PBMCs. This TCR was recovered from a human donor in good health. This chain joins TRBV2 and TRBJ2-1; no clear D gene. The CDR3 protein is CASSEYYNEQFF. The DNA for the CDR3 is TGTGCCAGCAGTGAGTACTACAATGAGCAGTTCTTC.